These 3 T cell receptor beta chains share one sample of origin, sequenced in a study of blood T cell repertoires in COVID-19 (dated by TCRdb to 2018 to 2021). Library creation used the immunoSEQ multiplex PCR assay. This immuneACCESS table, as held by TCRdb, lists in-frame sequences with V and J called but not all clones. Of the missing ones, under half trace to an unresolved V gene in checked studies; the others have no known cause. The sample records approximately 200,000 clones, approximately 84% of which are singletons. Of the sample, 7.8% is held by the ten largest clones. Sequenced: peripheral blood. All receptors derive from a woman over 75 with COVID-19, enrolled during active disease.

This clone came up many times. This chain connects TRBV6-6 to TRBJ2-5; the match to TRBD2 covers 7 bases. V shed 2 bases and J 4 bases; nucleotides not matched to a gene: 4. This CDR3 spans 14 amino acids. The V gene's germline CDR1 is MNHNY and CDR2 SVGAGI (reference sequence). CDR3 residues: CASSYVVAGETQYF. The CDR3 DNA reads TGTGCCAGCAGTTACGTCGTAGCGGGAGAGACCCAGTACTTC.

The gene calls are TRBV6-5 and TRBJ1-3; a weak D match, TRBD1 (6 bases). Germline V lookup: CDR1 MNHEY, CDR2 SVGAGI. The germline V and J ends were trimmed by 6 bases and 1 base, with 10 bases remaining between them. CDR3 size: 14 residues. DNA of the CDR3: TGTGCCAGCAGGGGGAGGGGGTCTGGAAACACCATATATTTT. It encodes CASRGRGSGNTIYF.

The chain combines TRBV5-6 with TRBJ2-5; 11 nucleotides align to TRBD2. In germline, CDR1 is SGHDT, CDR2 YYEEEE. CDR3 length: 16 residues. Trimming removed 4 bases from V and 0 bases from J; junction bases left unmatched: 5. The DNA of the CDR3 is TGTGCCAGCAGCGGACCGGGACTAGCGGACCAAGAGACCCAGTACTTC. Protein product: CASSGPGLADQETQYF. The whole variable domain, remainder taken from reference TRBV5-6 and TRBJ2-5, is DAGVTQSPTHLIKTRGQQVTLRCSPKSGHDTVSWYQQALGQGPQFIFQYYEEEERQRGNFPDRFSGHQFPNYSSELNVNALLLGDSALYLCASSGPGLADQETQYFGPGTRLLVL.